The 5 T cell receptor beta chains in this list originate from one sample, sequenced in a study of cytomegalovirus exposure and HLA in healthy donors. The study ran its PCR with 60 Vbeta and 13 Jbeta primers. Repertoires were generated with immunoSEQ multiplex PCR, while TCRdb's copy carries only in-frame clones and drops some. Altogether under 140,000 clones are present, around 85% being singletons, with the ten largest covering about 6.8%. Specimen: PBMCs. Every receptor here comes from a man aged 25 to 40 in good health and CMV-seropositive.

This clone showed up just once. This chain connects TRBV5-5 to TRBJ2-7; 7 bases map to TRBD1. The germline gives CDR1 SGHKS, CDR2 YYEKEE (reference sequence). Germline trimming cut 2 bases from V and 4 bases from J; bases unmatched to any gene: 6. The CDR3 extends over 14 amino acids. The CDR3 is CASSFPPGGYEQYF. CDR3 bases: TGTGCCAGCAGCTTTCCCCCAGGGGGATACGAGCAGTACTTC.

The chain uses TRBV5-6 and TRBJ1-1, with TRBD1 identical over 10 bases. The CDR3 sequence is 17 residues long. Germline V gene lookup returns CDR1 SGHDT and CDR2 YYEEEE. J was trimmed by 4 bases and V by 3 bases; bases with no gene match: 12. CDR3 nucleotides: TGTGCCAGCAGCTCGACAGGGGGCTTCGTAGTCGGCACTGAAGCTTTCTTT. Its translation: CASSSTGGFVVGTEAFF.

The V gene is TRBV27, the J gene TRBJ2-7; tentatively, D is TRBD1 (6 bases). Trimming took off 6 bases at V and 2 bases at J, with 11 bases between the two ends. The germline V gene encodes CDR1 MNHEY and CDR2 SMNVEV (reference sequence). This CDR3 is built from 13 residues. The CDR3 here is CASSSRTAYEQYF. The CDR3 DNA sequence: TGTGCCAGCAGCAGTCGGACAGCCTACGAGCAGTACTTC.

The CDR3 protein is CATSRALGRDNQPQHF. Here the CDR3 DNA reads TGTGCCACCAGCAGAGCGTTGGGCAGGGATAATCAGCCCCAGCATTTT. The rearrangement uses TRBV15 and TRBJ1-5; a possible D gene is TRBD1 (5 bases). Trimming removed 1 base from V and 4 bases from J, with 14 bases in between. Germline V gene data show CDR1 as LNHNV and CDR2 as YYDKDF (reference sequence). CDR3 length equals 16 residues.

The chain is built from TRBV7-9 and TRBJ2-1, with D perhaps matching TRBD2 (5 bases). The CDR3 spans 13 residues. Germline assignment: CDR1 SEHNR and CDR2 FQNEAQ (reference sequence). V lost 11 bases and J lost 2, with 13 bases in between. CDR3 coding DNA: TGTGCCTGCGCCGTCGGGGCCTACAATGAGCAGTTCTTC. Its protein product is CACAVGAYNEQFF.